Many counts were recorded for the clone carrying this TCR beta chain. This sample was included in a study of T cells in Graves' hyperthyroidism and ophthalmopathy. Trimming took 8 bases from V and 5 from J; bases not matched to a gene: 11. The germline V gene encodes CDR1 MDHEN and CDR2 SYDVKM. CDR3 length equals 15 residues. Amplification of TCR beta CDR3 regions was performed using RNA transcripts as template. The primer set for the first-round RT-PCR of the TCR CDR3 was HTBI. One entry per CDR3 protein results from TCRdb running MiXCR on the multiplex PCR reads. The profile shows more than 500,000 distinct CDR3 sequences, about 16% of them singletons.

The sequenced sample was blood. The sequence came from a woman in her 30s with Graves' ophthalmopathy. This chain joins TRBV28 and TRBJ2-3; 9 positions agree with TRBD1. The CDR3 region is CASFRTGDPGDTQYF. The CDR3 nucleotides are TGTGCCAGCTTCAGGACAGGGGACCCAGGAGATACGCAGTATTTT. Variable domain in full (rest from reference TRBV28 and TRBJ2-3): DVKVTQSSRYLVKRTGEKVFLECVQDMDHENMFWYRQDPGLGLRLIYFSYDVKMKEKGDIPEGYSVSREKKERFSLILESASTNQTSMYLCASFRTGDPGDTQYFGPGTRLTVL.